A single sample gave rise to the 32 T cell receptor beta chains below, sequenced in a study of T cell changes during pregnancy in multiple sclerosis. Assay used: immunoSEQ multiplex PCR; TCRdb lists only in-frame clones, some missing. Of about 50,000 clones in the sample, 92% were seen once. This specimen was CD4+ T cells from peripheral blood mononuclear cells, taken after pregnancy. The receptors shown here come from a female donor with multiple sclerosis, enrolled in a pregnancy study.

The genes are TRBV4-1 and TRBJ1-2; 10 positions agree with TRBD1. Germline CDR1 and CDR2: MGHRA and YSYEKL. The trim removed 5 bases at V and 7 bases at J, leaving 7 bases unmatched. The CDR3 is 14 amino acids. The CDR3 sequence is CASSDRRTGGGYTF. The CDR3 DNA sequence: TGCGCCAGCAGCGACCGGCGGACAGGGGGTGGCTACACCTTC.

This chain's CDR3 is CASSVDRDIGELFF. In DNA form, the CDR3 reads TGTGCCAGCAGTGTGGACAGGGATATCGGGGAGCTGTTTTTT. The chain carries TRBV6-1 and TRBJ2-2, with 8 bases matching TRBD1. The J segment lost 7 bases and the V segment lost 4 bases, leaving 5 bases of the junction unmatched. CDR1 and CDR2 (germline): MNHNS, SASEGT. This CDR3 comprises 14 residues.

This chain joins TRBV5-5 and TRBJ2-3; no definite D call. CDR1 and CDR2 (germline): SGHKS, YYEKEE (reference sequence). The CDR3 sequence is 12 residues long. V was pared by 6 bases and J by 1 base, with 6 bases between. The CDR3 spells CASKGGTDTQYF. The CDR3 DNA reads TGTGCCAGCAAAGGAGGCACAGATACGCAGTATTTT.

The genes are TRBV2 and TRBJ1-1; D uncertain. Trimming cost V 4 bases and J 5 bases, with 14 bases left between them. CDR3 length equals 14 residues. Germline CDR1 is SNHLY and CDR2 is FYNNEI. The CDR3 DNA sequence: TGTGCCAGCAGTGCTGAAGGCAGAGGAACTGAAGCTTTCTTT. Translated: CASSAEGRGTEAFF.

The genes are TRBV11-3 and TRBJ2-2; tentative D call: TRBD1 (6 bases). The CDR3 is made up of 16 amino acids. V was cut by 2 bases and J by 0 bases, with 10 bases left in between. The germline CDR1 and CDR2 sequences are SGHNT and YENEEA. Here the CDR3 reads CASSLWTVANTGELFF. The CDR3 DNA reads TGTGCCAGCAGCTTATGGACAGTCGCGAACACCGGGGAGCTGTTTTTT.

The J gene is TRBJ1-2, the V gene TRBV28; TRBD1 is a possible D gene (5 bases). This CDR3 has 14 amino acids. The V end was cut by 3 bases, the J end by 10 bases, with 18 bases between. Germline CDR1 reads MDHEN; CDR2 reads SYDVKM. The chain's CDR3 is CASSFGRGVSAYTF. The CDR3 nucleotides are TGTGCCAGCAGTTTTGGTCGGGGGGTTTCGGCCTACACCTTC.

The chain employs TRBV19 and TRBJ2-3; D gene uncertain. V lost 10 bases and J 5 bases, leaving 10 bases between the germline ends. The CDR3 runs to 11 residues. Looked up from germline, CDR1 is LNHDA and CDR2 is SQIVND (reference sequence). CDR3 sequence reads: CATKSGDTQYF. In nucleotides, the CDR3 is TGTGCCACCAAGTCCGGAGATACGCAGTATTTT. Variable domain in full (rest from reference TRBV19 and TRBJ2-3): DGGITQSPKYLFRKEGQNVTLSCEQNLNHDAMYWYRQDPGQGLRLIYYSQIVNDFQKGDIAEGYSVSREKKESFPLTVTSAQKNPTAFYLCATKSGDTQYFGPGTRLTVL.

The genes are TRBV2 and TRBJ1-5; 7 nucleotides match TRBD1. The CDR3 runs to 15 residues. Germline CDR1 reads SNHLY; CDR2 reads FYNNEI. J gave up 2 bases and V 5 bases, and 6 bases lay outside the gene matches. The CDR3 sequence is CASSNDRAGNQPQHF. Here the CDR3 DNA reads TGTGCCAGCAGTAACGACAGGGCAGGCAATCAGCCCCAGCATTTT. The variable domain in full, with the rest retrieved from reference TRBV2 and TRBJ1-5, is EPEVTQTPSHQVTQMGQEVILRCVPISNHLYFYWYRQILGQKVEFLVSFYNNEISEKSEIFDDQFSVERPDGSNFTLKIRSTKLEDSAMYFCASSNDRAGNQPQHFGDGTRLSIL.

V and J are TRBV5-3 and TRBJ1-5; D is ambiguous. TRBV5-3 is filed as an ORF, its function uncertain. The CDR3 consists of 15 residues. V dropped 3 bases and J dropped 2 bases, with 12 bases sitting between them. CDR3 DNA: TGTGCCAGAAGCTACGGGAGGTCGCGCAATCAGCCCCAGCATTTT. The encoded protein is CARSYGRSRNQPQHF.

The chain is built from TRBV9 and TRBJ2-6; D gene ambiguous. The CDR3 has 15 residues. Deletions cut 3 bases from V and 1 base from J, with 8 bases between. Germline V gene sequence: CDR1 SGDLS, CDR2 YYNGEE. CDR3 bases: TGTGCCAGCAGCGGAGAGACATCTGGGGCCAACGTCCTGACTTTC. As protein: CASSGETSGANVLTF.

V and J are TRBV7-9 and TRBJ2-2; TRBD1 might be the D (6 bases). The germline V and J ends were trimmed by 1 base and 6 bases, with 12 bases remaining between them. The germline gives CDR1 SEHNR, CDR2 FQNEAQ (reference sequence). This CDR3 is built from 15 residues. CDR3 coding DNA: TGTGCCAGCAGCTTAGATTGGGGGCCCGCCGGGGAGCTGTTTTTT. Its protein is CASSLDWGPAGELFF.

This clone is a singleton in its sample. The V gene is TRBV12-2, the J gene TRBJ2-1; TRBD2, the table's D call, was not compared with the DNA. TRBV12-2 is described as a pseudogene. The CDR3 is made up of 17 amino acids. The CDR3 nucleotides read TGTGCAAGTCGCTTATTCCCAAGACTAGTCTCCTACAATGAGCAGTTCTTC. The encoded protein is CASRLFPRLVSYNEQFF.

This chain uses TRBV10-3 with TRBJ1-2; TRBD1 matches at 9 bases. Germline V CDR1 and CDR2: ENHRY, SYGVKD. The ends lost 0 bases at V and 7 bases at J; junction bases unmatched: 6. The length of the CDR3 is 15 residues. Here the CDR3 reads CAISESDRGSSGYTF. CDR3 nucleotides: TGTGCCATCAGTGAGTCGGACAGGGGTTCAAGTGGCTACACCTTC.

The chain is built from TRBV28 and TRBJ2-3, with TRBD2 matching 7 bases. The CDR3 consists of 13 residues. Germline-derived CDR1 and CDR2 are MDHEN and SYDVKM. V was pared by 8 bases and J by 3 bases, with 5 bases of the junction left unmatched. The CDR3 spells CASWGGPTDTQYF. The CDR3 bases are TGTGCCAGCTGGGGGGGTCCGACAGATACGCAGTATTTT.

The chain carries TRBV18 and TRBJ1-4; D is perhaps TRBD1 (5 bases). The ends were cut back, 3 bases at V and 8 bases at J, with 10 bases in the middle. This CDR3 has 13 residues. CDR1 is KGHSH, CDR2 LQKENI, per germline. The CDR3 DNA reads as TGTGCCAGCTCACCCAGGGCGGGGGAAAAACTGTTTTTT. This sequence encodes CASSPRAGEKLFF.

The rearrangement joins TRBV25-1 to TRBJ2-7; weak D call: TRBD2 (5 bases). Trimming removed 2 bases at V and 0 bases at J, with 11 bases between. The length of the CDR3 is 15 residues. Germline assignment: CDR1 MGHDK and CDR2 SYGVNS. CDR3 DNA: TGTGCCAGCAGTGAACCGGGAAAGGGCTCCTACGAGCAGTACTTC. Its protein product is CASSEPGKGSYEQYF.

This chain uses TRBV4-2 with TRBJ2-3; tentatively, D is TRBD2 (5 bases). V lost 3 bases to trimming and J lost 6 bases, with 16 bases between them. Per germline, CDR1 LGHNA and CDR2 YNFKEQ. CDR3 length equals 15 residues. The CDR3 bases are TGTGCCAGCAGCCACGGACTGCCATTCAGGGATACGCAGTATTTT. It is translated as CASSHGLPFRDTQYF.

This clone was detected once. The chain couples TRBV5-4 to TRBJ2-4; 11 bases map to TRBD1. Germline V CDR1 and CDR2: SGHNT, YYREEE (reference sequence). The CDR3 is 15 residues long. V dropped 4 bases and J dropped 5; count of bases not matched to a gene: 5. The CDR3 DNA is TGTGCCAGCAGCCTGGACAGGGGGCTTCAAAACATTCAGTACTTC. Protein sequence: CASSLDRGLQNIQYF.

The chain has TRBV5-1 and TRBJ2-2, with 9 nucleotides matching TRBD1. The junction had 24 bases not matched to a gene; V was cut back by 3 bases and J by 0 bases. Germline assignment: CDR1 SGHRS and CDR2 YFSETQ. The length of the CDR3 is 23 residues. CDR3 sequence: CASSSQRRTGARPDPTNTGELFF. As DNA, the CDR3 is TGCGCCAGCAGCTCCCAACGGAGGACAGGGGCCAGACCTGACCCAACGAACACCGGGGAGCTGTTTTTT.

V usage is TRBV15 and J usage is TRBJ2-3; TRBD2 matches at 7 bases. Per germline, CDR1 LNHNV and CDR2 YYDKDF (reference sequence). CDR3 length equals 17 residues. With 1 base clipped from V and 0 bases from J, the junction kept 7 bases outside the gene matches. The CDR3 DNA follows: TGTGCCACCAGCAGAGGGGAGGGCAGGGCTAGCACAGATACGCAGTATTTT. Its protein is CATSRGEGRASTDTQYF.

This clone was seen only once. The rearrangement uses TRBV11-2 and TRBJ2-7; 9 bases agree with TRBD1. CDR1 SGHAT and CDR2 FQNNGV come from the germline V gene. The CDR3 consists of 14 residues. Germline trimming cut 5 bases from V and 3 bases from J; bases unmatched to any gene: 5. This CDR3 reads CASSLGQGGYEQYF. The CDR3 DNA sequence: TGTGCCAGCAGCCTGGGACAGGGAGGCTACGAGCAGTACTTC. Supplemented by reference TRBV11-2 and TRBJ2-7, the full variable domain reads EAGVAQSPRYKIIEKRQSVAFWCNPISGHATLYWYQQILGQGPKLLIQFQNNGVVDDSQLPKDRFSAERLKGVDSTLKIQPAKLEDSAVYLCASSLGQGGYEQYFGPGTRLTVT.

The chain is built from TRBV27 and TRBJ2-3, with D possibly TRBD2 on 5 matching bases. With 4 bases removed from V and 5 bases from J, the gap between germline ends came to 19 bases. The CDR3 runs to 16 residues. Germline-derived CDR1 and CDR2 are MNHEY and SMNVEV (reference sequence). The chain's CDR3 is CASSSPSSYRGDTQYF. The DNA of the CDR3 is TGTGCCAGCAGTTCACCCTCTAGTTATCGGGGAGATACGCAGTATTTT.

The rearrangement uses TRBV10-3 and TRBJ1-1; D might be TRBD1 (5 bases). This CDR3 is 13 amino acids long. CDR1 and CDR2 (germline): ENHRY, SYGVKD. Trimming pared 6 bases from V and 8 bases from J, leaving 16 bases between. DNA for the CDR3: TGTGCCATCAGCGGGACTGCGAGGCGGGAAGCTTTCTTT. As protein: CAISGTARREAFF.

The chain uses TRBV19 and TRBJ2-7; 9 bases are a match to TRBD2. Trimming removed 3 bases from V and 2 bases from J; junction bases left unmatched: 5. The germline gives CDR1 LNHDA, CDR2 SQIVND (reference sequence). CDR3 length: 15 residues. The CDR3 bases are TGTGCCAGTAGTATTCTAGCTAGCGGGACCTACGAGCAGTACTTC. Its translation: CASSILASGTYEQYF.

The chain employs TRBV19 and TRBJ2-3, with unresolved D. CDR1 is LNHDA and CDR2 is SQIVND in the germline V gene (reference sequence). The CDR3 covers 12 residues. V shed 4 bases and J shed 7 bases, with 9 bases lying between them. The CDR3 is CASSNARNTQYF. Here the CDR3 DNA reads TGTGCCAGTAGTAACGCTAGGAATACGCAGTATTTT.

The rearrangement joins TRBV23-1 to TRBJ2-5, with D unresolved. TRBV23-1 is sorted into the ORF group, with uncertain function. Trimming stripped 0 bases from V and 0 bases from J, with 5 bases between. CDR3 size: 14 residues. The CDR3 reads CASSQSRNQETQYF. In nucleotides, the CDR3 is TGCGCCAGCAGTCAATCGCGCAACCAAGAGACCCAGTACTTC.

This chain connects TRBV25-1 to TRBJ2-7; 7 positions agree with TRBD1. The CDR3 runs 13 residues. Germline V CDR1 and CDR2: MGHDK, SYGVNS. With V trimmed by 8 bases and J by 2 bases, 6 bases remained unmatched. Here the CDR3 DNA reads TGTGCCAGCTCCAGGACAGGTACCTACGAGCAGTACTTC. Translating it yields CASSRTGTYEQYF.

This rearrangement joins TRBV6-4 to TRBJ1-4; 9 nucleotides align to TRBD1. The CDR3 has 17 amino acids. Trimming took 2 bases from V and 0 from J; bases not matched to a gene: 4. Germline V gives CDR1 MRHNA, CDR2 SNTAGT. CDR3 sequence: CASSDLRQGATNEKLFF. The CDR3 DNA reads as TGTGCCAGCAGTGACCTAAGACAGGGGGCAACTAATGAAAAACTGTTTTTT.

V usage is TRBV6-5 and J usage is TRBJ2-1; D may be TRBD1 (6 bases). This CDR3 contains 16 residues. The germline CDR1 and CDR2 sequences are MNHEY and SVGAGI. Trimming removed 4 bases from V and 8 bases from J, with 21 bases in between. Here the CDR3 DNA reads TGTGCCAGCAGTTCCCACACAGGGAATTATAGAGATGAGCAGTTCTTC. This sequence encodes CASSSHTGNYRDEQFF.

The CDR3 region has the DNA TGTGCCAGCTCACCACCCCGGACAGGGTATAAGGACGGGGAGCTGTTTTTT. Translated, it gives CASSPPRTGYKDGELFF. The rearrangement uses TRBV18 and TRBJ2-2, with 8 bases identical to TRBD1. V was pared by 0 bases and J by 7 bases, with 10 bases of the junction left unmatched. Germline lookup yields CDR1 KGHSH and CDR2 LQKENI. The CDR3 is 17 residues long.

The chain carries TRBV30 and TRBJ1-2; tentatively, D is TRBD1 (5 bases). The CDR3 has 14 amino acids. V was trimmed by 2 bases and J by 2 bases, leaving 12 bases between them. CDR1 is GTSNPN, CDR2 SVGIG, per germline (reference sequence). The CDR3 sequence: CAWSTWGSNYGYTF. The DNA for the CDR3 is TGTGCCTGGAGTACCTGGGGCTCGAACTATGGCTACACCTTC.

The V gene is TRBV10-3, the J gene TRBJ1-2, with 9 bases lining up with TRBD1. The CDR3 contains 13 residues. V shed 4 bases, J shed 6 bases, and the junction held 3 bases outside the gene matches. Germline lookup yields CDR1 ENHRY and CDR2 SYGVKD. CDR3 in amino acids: CAISAGTGNGYTF. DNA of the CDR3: TGTGCCATCAGTGCCGGGACAGGGAATGGCTACACCTTC.